This T cell receptor beta chain was documented in a study of cytomegalovirus exposure and HLA in healthy donors. PCR amplification relied on 60 Vbeta primers (plus 13 Jbeta primers). As handled by the study authors: Later work found tens of millions of unique TCR beta chains, with 9.5 million to 14 million shared. The table came from immunoSEQ multiplex PCR; TCRdb's copy has only in-frame clones and leaves some out. V and J calls and clone size are those listed in that table; D and trimming were worked out from the DNA. The sample lists 200,000 or so clones; roughly 83% were seen once. CDR1 is SGDLS, CDR2 YYNGEE, per germline. V was shortened by 4 bases and J by 1 base, with 14 bases between the two germline ends. This CDR3 has 15 residues. Details on this clone: Its antigen is as yet unknown.

General study findings and limits: Researchers reported that a few CMV-associated chains were confirmed in vitro as CMV antigen-specific. Likely technical artifact: a cluster of highly shared sequence variants. The authors reported that TCR beta sequences could predict HLA-A and HLA-B alleles. These predictions were accurate for most subjects in the first cohort.

The rearrangement joins TRBV9 to TRBJ1-1, with D perhaps matching TRBD1 (6 bases). Sequencing was carried out using PBMCs. The receptor's source is a boy aged 5-17 years in good health and CMV-seronegative. CDR3 nucleotide sequence: TGTGCCAGCAGCCGGCGGGGGCGCGGGAACACTGAAGCTTTCTTT. As protein: CASSRRGRGNTEAFF.